This TCR beta chain comes out of a study of CD4 T cells in relation to SARS-CoV-2 and coronaviruses. Study observations and caveats: This crossreactivity analysis covered spike protein alone, no other viral proteins. Crossreactive clones expanded significantly less to SARS-CoV-2 than monoreactive clones.

A word on this clone: The antigen is unknown.

Repertoires were generated with immunoSEQ multiplex PCR, while TCRdb's copy carries only in-frame clones and drops some. The table has approximately 70,000 clones, approximately 95% seen once. This CDR3 contains 14 residues. V was trimmed by 5 bases and J by 5 bases, leaving 18 bases between them. The germline CDR1 and CDR2 sequences are GTSNPN and SVGIG (reference sequence). Before the COVID-19 pandemic, during about 2010-2018, CD4+ T cells were taken from unexposed donors. The clonotype comes from a human donor in good health. The sample consisted of naive CD4+ T cells from PBMCs. Regarding subset: naive CD4+ T cells isolated by negative enrichment. The rearrangement links TRBV30 to TRBJ1-2, with D maybe TRBD1 (5 bases). Written as DNA, the CDR3 is TGTGCCTGGGGACCTTCAGGGTTAGGGTATGGCTACACCTTC. Protein product: CAWGPSGLGYGYTF.